This entry lists 5 T cell receptor beta chains sequenced from one sample in a study of cytomegalovirus exposure and HLA in healthy donors. Amplification used 60 Vbeta primers and 13 Jbeta primers. The protocol was immunoSEQ multiplex PCR, while the TCRdb copy is restricted to in-frame clones and leaves out a portion. The sample lists fewer than 250,000 clones, around three quarters occurring once. The sequencing input was PBMCs. Every receptor here comes from a woman aged 18-35 years in good health and CMV-seronegative.

This chain joins TRBV27 and TRBJ1-6; D is undetermined. Germline V gives CDR1 MNHEY, CDR2 SMNVEV (reference sequence). V was pared by 3 bases and J by 0 bases, with 6 bases between. The CDR3 contains 15 residues. Here the CDR3 reads CASSLRSSYNSPLHF. For the CDR3, the DNA is TGTGCCAGCAGTTTGAGGAGCTCCTATAATTCACCCCTCCACTTT.

CDR3 in DNA: TGTGCCAGCAGCCAGGGGACAGGGGGTCTCTACGAGCAGTACTTC. Translation gives CASSQGTGGLYEQYF. The chain combines TRBV4-2 with TRBJ2-7; 11 nucleotides agree with TRBD1. Trimming took 3 bases from V and 3 from J; bases not matched to a gene: 4. CDR1 and CDR2 (germline): LGHNA, YNFKEQ. This CDR3 has 15 residues.

In this sample, this clone turned up once. The chain recombines TRBV28 with TRBJ1-1, with 9 nucleotides matching TRBD1. Germline lookup yields CDR1 MDHEN and CDR2 SYDVKM. V dropped 6 bases and J dropped 4; count of bases not matched to a gene: 6. The length of the CDR3 is 14 residues. The CDR3 region is CASRLQGASTEAFF. The CDR3 coding sequence is TGTGCCAGCAGATTACAGGGGGCGTCCACTGAAGCTTTCTTT.

The chain carries TRBV5-1 and TRBJ1-2, with 9 bases fitting TRBD1. The germline gives CDR1 SGHRS, CDR2 YFSETQ. There are 18 residues in the CDR3. The junction had 17 bases not matched to a gene; V was cut back by 0 bases and J by 8 bases. The CDR3 nucleotides are TGCGCCAGCAGCTTGGATTTACAGGGGGCGCTCCGTGGAAAAGGCTACACCTTC. Translated: CASSLDLQGALRGKGYTF.

This chain's CDR3 is CASRDRTGGVTEAFF. CDR3 coding DNA: TGTGCCAGCAGGGATAGAACAGGAGGGGTCACTGAAGCTTTCTTT. This chain connects TRBV5-8 to TRBJ1-1, with D possibly TRBD1 on 5 matching bases. Germline CDR1 is SGHTS and CDR2 is YDEGEE. V lost 5 bases and J 4 bases, leaving 18 bases between the germline ends. The CDR3 loop spans 15 amino acids.